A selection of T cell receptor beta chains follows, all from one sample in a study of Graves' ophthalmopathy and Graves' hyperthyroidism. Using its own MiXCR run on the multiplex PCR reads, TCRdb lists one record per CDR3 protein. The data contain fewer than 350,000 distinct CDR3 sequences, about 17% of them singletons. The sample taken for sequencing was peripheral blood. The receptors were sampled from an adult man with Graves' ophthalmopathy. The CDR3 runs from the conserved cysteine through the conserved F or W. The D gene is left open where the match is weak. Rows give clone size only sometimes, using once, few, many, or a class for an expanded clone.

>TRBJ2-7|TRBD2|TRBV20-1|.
TGCAGTGCTAGGGATAGCGGGGAGGTCGAGCAGTACTTC
CSARDSGEVEQYF
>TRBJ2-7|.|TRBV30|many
TGTGCCTGGAGTGACTCCTACGAGCAGTACTTC
CAWSDSYEQYF
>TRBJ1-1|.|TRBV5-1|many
TGCGCCAGCAGCTTTACAGGCGGGATGAACACTGAAGCTTTCTTT
CASSFTGGMNTEAFF
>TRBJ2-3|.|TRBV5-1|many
TGCGCCAGCAGCTCAGACAGCACAGATACGCAGTATTTT
CASSSDSTDTQYF
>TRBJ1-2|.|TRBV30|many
TGTGCCTGGAGGCCAGGGGAGGTCTATGGCTACACCTTC
CAWRPGEVYGYTF
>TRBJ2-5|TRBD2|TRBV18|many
TGTGCCAGCTCACCCCTGGGACTAGCGGGAGAAGAGACCCAGTACTTC
CASSPLGLAGEETQYF
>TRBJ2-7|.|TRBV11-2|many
TGTGCCAGCAGCTATGGAGAGTACGAGCAGTACTTC
CASSYGEYEQYF
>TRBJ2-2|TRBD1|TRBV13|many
TGTGCCAGCAGCCAAGGGACAGGGGGTACCGGGGAGCTGTTTTTT
CASSQGTGGTGELFF
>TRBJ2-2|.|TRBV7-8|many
TGTGCCAGCAGCTTTTCGACTAGACCCGGGGAGCTGTTTTTT
CASSFSTRPGELFF
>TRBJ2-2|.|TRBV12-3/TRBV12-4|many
TGTGCCAGCAGTTACAGGAGCGGGTACACCGGGGAGCTGTTTTTT
CASSYRSGYTGELFF
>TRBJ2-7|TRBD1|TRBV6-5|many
TGTGCCAGCAGTCCGAGGACAGGCTCCTACGAGCAGTACTTC
CASSPRTGSYEQYF
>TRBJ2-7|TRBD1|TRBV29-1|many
TGCAGCGCCGGACAGGGCTCCTACGAGCAGTACTTC
CSAGQGSYEQYF
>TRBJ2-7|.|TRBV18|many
TGTGCCAGCTCACCGGGCCCGACGAGGGAGCAGTACTTC
CASSPGPTREQYF